This T cell receptor (beta chain) was sequenced in a study of cytomegalovirus exposure and HLA in healthy donors. Study-wide results and limits: Most TCR sequences proved rare, with some public TCRs found in many donors. In vitro testing confirmed a few CMV-associated chains as specific for CMV antigens.

Unmatched junction bases numbered 20, after V lost 3 bases and J lost 0 bases. Germline V gene lookup returns CDR1 LNHDA and CDR2 SQIVND (reference sequence). The CDR3 covers 21 residues. As concerns this clone: What it binds is unknown.

Clones were read by immunoSEQ multiplex PCR, and TCRdb kept only the in-frame ones, dropping some. This table holds about 65,000 clones, 92% found once. The specimen was PBMCs. The chain uses TRBV19 and TRBJ2-1; 7 bases agree with TRBD2. The receptor comes from a woman aged 18 to 35 in good health and CMV-seronegative. The DNA for the CDR3 is TGTGCCAGTAGTATTGGAGTGTCTAGCGGAATTTATACCCGCTCCTACAATGAGCAGTTCTTC. This translates into CASSIGVSSGIYTRSYNEQFF.